This entry lists 21 T cell receptor beta chains sequenced from one sample in a study of blood T cell repertoires in COVID-19. Assay: immunoSEQ multiplex PCR; the TCRdb copy retains only in-frame clones and omits some. The repertoire holds fewer than 50,000 clones, just under 75% seen once, with 8% to 11% in the top ten. The sample consisted of peripheral blood. The receptor source for this set is a man in his 70s with COVID-19, enrolled during active disease.

The chain combines TRBV5-1 with TRBJ2-7, with 8 bases aligning to TRBD1. The CDR3 extends over 16 amino acids. In germline, CDR1 is SGHRS, CDR2 YFSETQ. Trimming took 0 bases from V and 0 from J; bases not matched to a gene: 5. Here the CDR3 DNA reads TGCGCCAGCAGCTTGGGCCAACAGGGGGTCTCCTACGAGCAGTACTTC. Translated, it gives CASSLGQQGVSYEQYF.

In the case of this clone: With a much larger clone just one base away, this may be a read error. The CDR3 coding sequence is TGTGCCAGCAGTGGGGACAGACACACTGAAGCTTTCTTT. Translation gives CASSGDRHTEAFF. The chain couples TRBV2 to TRBJ1-1; 7 nucleotides align to TRBD1. The CDR3 is 13 residues long. Germline CDR1 SNHLY, CDR2 FYNNEI. With V trimmed by 4 bases and J by 3 bases, 2 bases remained unmatched.

CDR3 protein: CASSLLPGFLNTEAFF. The DNA for the CDR3 is TGTGCCAGCAGTTTACTTCCGGGGTTCCTGAACACTGAAGCTTTCTTT. The chain has TRBV28 and TRBJ1-1; D is undetermined. The CDR3 is 16 residues long. Trimming left V 2 bases short and J 0 bases short, with 13 bases between. Germline CDR1 and CDR2: MDHEN and SYDVKM.

This clone has a handful of counts. The chain joins TRBV11-2 to TRBJ1-2; TRBD1 matches 8 bases. The CDR3 has 16 amino acids. Unmatched junction bases numbered 5, after V lost 0 bases and J lost 2 bases. Germline CDR1 reads SGHAT; CDR2 reads FQNNGV. CDR3 coding DNA: TGTGCCAGCAGCTTAGATCAGAACAGGGGGAACTATGGCTACACCTTC. Translated, it gives CASSLDQNRGNYGYTF.

This chain joins TRBV30 and TRBJ1-2, with D perhaps TRBD1 (5 bases). The CDR3 totals 11 residues. The V end lost 7 bases, the J end lost 3 bases, and 9 bases lay between the germline ends. Germline V gene lookup returns CDR1 GTSNPN and CDR2 SVGIG (reference sequence). CDR3 in amino acids: CASGRDYGYTF. Written as DNA, the CDR3 is TGTGCCTCCGGCAGGGACTATGGCTACACCTTC. Variable domain in full (rest from reference TRBV30 and TRBJ1-2): SQTIHQWPATLVQPVGSPLSLECTVEGTSNPNLYWYRQAAGRGLQLLFYSVGIGQISSEVPQNLSASRPQDRQFILSSKKLLLSDSGFYLCASGRDYGYTFGSGTRLTVV.

This clone came up a few times. This chain connects TRBV6-5 to TRBJ1-3; 7 nucleotides align to TRBD1. The germline V gene encodes CDR1 MNHEY and CDR2 SVGAGI. The CDR3 loop spans 14 amino acids. The ends lost 5 bases at V and 2 bases at J; junction bases unmatched: 3. CDR3: CASSKQGPGNTIYF. DNA for the CDR3: TGTGCCAGCAGTAAACAGGGGCCTGGAAACACCATATATTTT.

The chain is built from TRBV5-1 and TRBJ1-2; D ambiguous. The CDR3 is 11 amino acids. Trimming removed 2 bases at V and 7 bases at J, with 6 bases between. Germline V CDR1 and CDR2: SGHRS, YFSETQ. CDR3 nucleotide sequence: TGCGCCAGCAGCTTTGGCGGTGGCTACACCTTC. It encodes CASSFGGGYTF.

This chain joins TRBV19 and TRBJ2-7, with 7 positions matching TRBD2. The CDR3 contains 17 residues. V shed 1 base and J 2 bases; nucleotides not matched to a gene: 11. Germline V CDR1 and CDR2: LNHDA, SQIVND (reference sequence). Here the CDR3 DNA reads TGTGCCAGTAGTATAGTCCCTCCAGCGGGGTCCGCCTACGAGCAGTACTTC. As protein: CASSIVPPAGSAYEQYF.

The chain couples TRBV19 to TRBJ1-2; 7 bases agree with TRBD1. In germline, CDR1 is LNHDA, CDR2 SQIVND (reference sequence). This CDR3 contains 14 residues. J gave up 5 bases and V 10 bases, and 13 bases lay outside the gene matches. This CDR3 reads CATQRGGGLYGYTF. CDR3 in DNA: TGTGCCACTCAGAGAGGAGGGGGCCTTTATGGCTACACCTTC.

This clone has just one count. This chain uses TRBV6-6 with TRBJ1-2; D call uncertain. Germline V gives CDR1 MNHNY, CDR2 SVGAGI (reference sequence). CDR3 size: 14 residues. The V end lost 8 bases, the J end lost 2 bases, and 15 bases lay between the germline ends. The CDR3 is CASRGSGINYGYTF. DNA for the CDR3: TGTGCCAGCCGGGGTAGCGGGATAAACTATGGCTACACCTTC.

This clone was seen more than once but under ten times. The rearrangement joins TRBV27 to TRBJ2-1, with TRBD2 identical over 11 bases. The V and J ends lost 5 bases and 8 bases, in that order; junction bases with no gene match: 8. This CDR3 has 15 amino acids. Looked up from germline, CDR1 is MNHEY and CDR2 is SMNVEV (reference sequence). The CDR3 DNA reads as TGTGCCAGCAGTGAAACTAGCGGGAGTTGGGATGAGCAGTTCTTC. The encoded protein is CASSETSGSWDEQFF.

The chain has TRBV6-6 and TRBJ1-5; tentatively, D is TRBD1 (6 bases). The V and J ends lost 10 bases and 9 bases respectively, with 19 bases between them. Germline loops: CDR1 MNHNY, CDR2 SVGAGI (reference sequence). The CDR3 is 13 residues long. CDR3 amino acids: CATQQGSSLPQHF. The CDR3 bases are TGTGCCACCCAACAGGGTTCTTCCCTGCCCCAGCATTTT.

The chain uses TRBV5-1 and TRBJ2-7; 9 bases agree with TRBD1. This CDR3 comprises 14 residues. Germline-derived CDR1 and CDR2 are SGHRS and YFSETQ. Trimming removed 4 bases from V and 5 bases from J; junction bases left unmatched: 7. CDR3 protein: CASSPGTGWHEQYF. The CDR3 DNA reads as TGCGCCAGCAGCCCCGGGACAGGGTGGCACGAGCAGTACTTC.

There are a few counts of this clone. The J gene is TRBJ2-3, the V gene TRBV7-9; 7 bases fit TRBD2. Per the germline V gene, CDR1 is SEHNR and CDR2 is FQNEAQ (reference sequence). After removal of 4 bases from V and 2 bases from J, the junction contained 18 bases not matched to a gene. This CDR3 region has 19 residues. The DNA for the CDR3 is TGTGCCAGCAGCTCTAGTAGCGGGTTTGCCCCACGCTCCACAGATACGCAGTATTTT. Its protein is CASSSSSGFAPRSTDTQYF.

The chain joins TRBV5-1 to TRBJ2-7, with 7 bases lining up with TRBD2. The V and J ends lost 0 bases and 3 bases, in that order; junction bases with no gene match: 9. CDR1 is SGHRS, CDR2 YFSETQ, per germline. The CDR3 sequence is 16 residues long. DNA for the CDR3: TGCGCCAGCAGCTTGGATTCGGCGGGAGCATTCTACGAGCAGTACTTC. Protein product: CASSLDSAGAFYEQYF. Together with reference TRBV5-1 and TRBJ2-7, the CDR3 gives the full variable domain: KAGVTQTPRYLIKTRGQQVTLSCSPISGHRSVSWYQQTPGQGLQFLFEYFSETQRNKGNFPGRFSGRQFSNSRSEMNVSTLELGDSALYLCASSLDSAGAFYEQYFGPGTRLTVT.

The rearrangement joins TRBV30 to TRBJ2-7; D not resolved. This CDR3 region has 11 residues. V lost 5 bases to trimming and J lost 0 bases, with 5 bases between them. Germline V gene lookup returns CDR1 GTSNPN and CDR2 SVGIG (reference sequence). CDR3 in amino acids: CAWRSSYEQYF. CDR3 bases: TGTGCCTGGCGGAGCTCCTACGAGCAGTACTTC.

This clone was seen more than once but under ten times. CDR3 nucleotides: TGTGCCAGCAGTTTTTACGGGGAGCTGTTTTTT. This codes for CASSFYGELFF. The rearrangement links TRBV28 to TRBJ2-2; no definite D call. The CDR3 has 11 amino acids. V lost 3 bases and J lost 7, with 3 bases in between. Germline CDR1 is MDHEN and CDR2 is SYDVKM.

This clone was picked up many times. The V gene is TRBV11-1, the J gene TRBJ2-2; the D gene is possibly TRBD1 (6 bases). Germline-derived CDR1 and CDR2 are SGHAT and FQDESV (reference sequence). This CDR3 contains 15 residues. V lost 6 bases and J lost 7, with 18 bases in between. Here the CDR3 reads CASSRDGQTGGELFF. DNA for the CDR3: TGTGCCAGCAGTCGGGATGGACAGACCGGCGGGGAGCTGTTTTTT.

This sequence joins TRBV5-8 and TRBJ1-1; D is unresolved. The germline CDR1 and CDR2 sequences are SGHTS and YDEGEE. Trimming cost V 4 bases and J 10 bases, with 8 bases left between them. This CDR3 region has 10 residues. The CDR3 here is CASSLNGAFF. DNA for the CDR3: TGTGCCAGCAGCCTAAACGGAGCTTTCTTT. Complete variable domain (other parts from reference TRBV5-8 and TRBJ1-1): EAGVTQSPTHLIKTRGQQATLRCSPISGHTSVYWYQQALGLGLQFLLWYDEGEERNRGNFPPRFSGRQFPNYSSELNVNALELEDSALYLCASSLNGAFFGQGTRLTVV.

This CDR3 is CATSDPGQSEKLFF. CDR3 sequence (DNA): TGTGCCACCAGTGACCCCGGACAGTCTGAAAAACTGTTTTTT. The chain combines TRBV24-1 with TRBJ1-4, with D possibly TRBD1 on 6 matching bases. The CDR3 has 14 residues. Trimming removed 4 bases from V and 7 bases from J, with 12 bases in between. The germline V gene has CDR1 KGHDR and CDR2 SFDVKD.

Relative to its sample, this clone is medium-sized (0.01 to 0.1%). The identical CDR3 is also encoded by other nucleotide sequences in the sample. The rearrangement links TRBV10-3 to TRBJ1-6, with 10 nucleotides matching TRBD1. The CDR3 has 15 amino acids. Germline values: CDR1 ENHRY, CDR2 SYGVKD. With V trimmed by 2 bases and J by 7 bases, 2 bases remained unmatched. The CDR3 sequence: CAISEGQGDNSPLHF. The CDR3 DNA reads as TGTGCCATCAGTGAGGGACAGGGGGACAATTCACCCCTCCACTTT.